Below are 23 T cell receptor beta chains sequenced from a single sample in a study of T cells in localized non-small cell lung cancer. Measured with immunoSEQ multiplex PCR; TCRdb has only the in-frame clones, and not every one. The table has over 20,000 clones, approximately 85% seen once; the top ten hold 25% to 35%. The sequenced sample was peripheral blood mononuclear cells, obtained before any cancer treatment. These receptor sequences come from a male donor at least 60 years old with stage II lung adenocarcinoma.

The chain combines TRBV19 with TRBJ2-1; TRBD1 might be the D (5 bases). Trimming stripped 6 bases from V and 4 bases from J, with 13 bases between. From germline, CDR1 is LNHDA and CDR2 SQIVND (reference sequence). This CDR3 is 14 amino acids long. Here the CDR3 DNA reads TGTGCCAGTAGACCCGACAGTCTATACAATGAGCAGTTCTTC. Residues: CASRPDSLYNEQFF.

The chain carries TRBV2 and TRBJ1-2; 7 nucleotides agree with TRBD1. Germline trimming cut 7 bases from V and 4 bases from J; bases unmatched to any gene: 3. The CDR3 is 12 amino acids. Germline V CDR1 and CDR2: SNHLY, FYNNEI. CDR3 sequence (DNA): TGTGCCAGCACCGGGACAGTCTATGGCTACACCTTC. Protein product: CASTGTVYGYTF.

The genes are TRBV5-1 and TRBJ2-7; TRBD2 is a possible D gene (6 bases). Deletions cut 6 bases from V and 1 base from J, with 14 bases between. This CDR3 is built from 14 residues. The germline CDR1 and CDR2 sequences are SGHRS and YFSETQ. The CDR3 loop reads CASTPRDSSYEQYF. DNA for the CDR3: TGCGCCAGCACCCCCCGGGACTCGTCCTACGAGCAGTACTTC.

J is TRBJ2-2 and V is TRBV27; 8 bases fit TRBD2. This CDR3 has 14 residues. Losses at the gene ends were 9 bases for V and 5 bases for J; bases not matched to a gene: 8. CDR1 MNHEY and CDR2 SMNVEV come from the germline V gene (reference sequence). CDR3 residues: CASKREIRTGELFF. The CDR3 DNA reads TGTGCCAGTAAGCGGGAGATCAGAACCGGGGAGCTGTTTTTT.

V gene TRBV5-1 combines with J gene TRBJ2-2, with D unclear. The CDR3 runs to 16 residues. Germline-derived CDR1 and CDR2 are SGHRS and YFSETQ. V lost 0 bases and J lost 6, with 15 bases in between. CDR3 nucleotides: TGCGCCAGCAGCTTGGATGGCGGACGAGGAGCCGGGGAGCTGTTTTTT. As protein: CASSLDGGRGAGELFF.

The chain joins TRBV5-1 to TRBJ2-1, with D possibly TRBD1 on 5 matching bases. The CDR3 has 16 residues. Germline V gene sequence: CDR1 SGHRS, CDR2 YFSETQ. The V and J ends lost 4 bases and 4 bases respectively, with 18 bases between them. The CDR3 protein is CASSPASGPPYNEQFF. The CDR3 DNA reads as TGCGCCAGCAGCCCGGCGTCAGGGCCCCCGTACAATGAGCAGTTCTTC.

The chain has TRBV20-1 and TRBJ2-5; no firm D call. The CDR3 spans 11 residues. Germline assignment: CDR1 DFQATT and CDR2 SNEGSKA (reference sequence). V was pared by 6 bases and J by 5 bases, with 10 bases between. CDR3 coding DNA: TGCAGTGCGTTAGTTTTCGAGACCCAGTACTTC. This encodes CSALVFETQYF.

The CDR3 DNA sequence: TGTGCCAGCAGTCTTAGCGGAGTCAGGCCGGTTGGGGCCAACGTCCTGACTTTC. It translates to CASSLSGVRPVGANVLTF. The J gene is TRBJ2-6, the V gene TRBV14, with D possibly TRBD2 on 6 matching bases. CDR1 and CDR2 (germline): SGHDN, FVKESK. V was trimmed by 6 bases and J by 3 bases, leaving 21 bases between them. This CDR3 has 18 residues.

The chain employs TRBV10-3 and TRBJ2-2, with D possibly being TRBD1 (5 bases). This CDR3 is 16 amino acids long. Germline V gives CDR1 ENHRY, CDR2 SYGVKD. Trimming removed 5 bases from V and 6 bases from J, with 19 bases in between. The CDR3 nucleotides are TGTGCCATCAGTCGACAGATCAACTCATCGCCCGGGGAGCTGTTTTTT. Amino acids: CAISRQINSSPGELFF.

The chain has TRBV28 and TRBJ2-7, with D hard to call. With 3 bases removed from V and 4 bases from J, the gap between germline ends came to 4 bases. The CDR3 extends over 11 amino acids. In germline, CDR1 is MDHEN, CDR2 SYDVKM. CDR3 loop: CASSFMYEQYF. CDR3 sequence (DNA): TGTGCCAGCAGTTTTATGTACGAGCAGTACTTC.

The rearrangement links TRBV28 to TRBJ1-3, with D hard to call. Germline V CDR1 and CDR2: MDHEN, SYDVKM. CDR3 size: 12 residues. With 8 bases removed from V and 1 base from J, the gap between germline ends came to 6 bases. The CDR3 sequence: CASWTSGNTIYF. CDR3 nucleotides: TGTGCCAGCTGGACTTCTGGAAACACCATATATTTT. The full variable domain, rest sourced from reference TRBV28 and TRBJ1-3, is DVKVTQSSRYLVKRTGEKVFLECVQDMDHENMFWYRQDPGLGLRLIYFSYDVKMKEKGDIPEGYSVSREKKERFSLILESASTNQTSMYLCASWTSGNTIYFGEGSWLTVV.

CDR3 sequence reads: CASSFLAAVRNEQYF. In nucleotides, the CDR3 is TGTGCCAGCTCGTTCCTAGCGGCCGTTCGGAACGAGCAGTACTTC. The chain links TRBV18 to TRBJ2-7, with 7 bases lining up with TRBD2. Losses at the gene ends were 6 bases for V and 5 bases for J; bases not matched to a gene: 13. The CDR3 runs to 15 residues. Germline V gives CDR1 KGHSH, CDR2 LQKENI.

J is TRBJ2-7 and V is TRBV27; D ambiguous. This CDR3 is built from 11 residues. CDR1 is MNHEY, CDR2 SMNVEV, per germline (reference sequence). Trimming shortened V by 9 bases and J by 3 bases, and 9 bases separated the two germline ends. The CDR3 DNA reads TGTGCCAGTTCTCGGTTCTACGAGCAGTACTTC. This encodes CASSRFYEQYF.

This clone was detected once. The V gene is TRBV5-1, the J gene TRBJ2-5; TRBD2 matches at 9 bases. The J segment lost 5 bases and the V segment lost 1 base, leaving 9 bases of the junction unmatched. The length of the CDR3 is 16 residues. Germline lookup yields CDR1 SGHRS and CDR2 YFSETQ. CDR3 loop: CASSLRLAGSGETQYF. The CDR3 DNA sequence: TGCGCCAGCAGCTTGCGGCTAGCGGGGTCTGGGGAGACCCAGTACTTC.

This sequence joins TRBV28 and TRBJ1-1; TRBD1 is a possible D gene (5 bases). Germline V gene lookup returns CDR1 MDHEN and CDR2 SYDVKM. The CDR3 is made up of 15 amino acids. The ends were cut back, 11 bases at V and 1 base at J, with 20 bases in the middle. In DNA, the CDR3 is TGTGCCCAACCAGGGATGGGTGCGGCGAACACTGAAGCTTTCTTT. This gives the protein CAQPGMGAANTEAFF. Full variable domain (rest looked up from reference TRBV28 and TRBJ1-1): DVKVTQSSRYLVKRTGEKVFLECVQDMDHENMFWYRQDPGLGLRLIYFSYDVKMKEKGDIPEGYSVSREKKERFSLILESASTNQTSMYLCAQPGMGAANTEAFFGQGTRLTVV.

This rearrangement joins TRBV27 to TRBJ2-6; D tentatively fits TRBD1 or TRBD2 (6 bases each). This CDR3 is 17 amino acids long. CDR1 is MNHEY, CDR2 SMNVEV, per germline (reference sequence). Trimming shortened V by 6 bases and J by 2 bases, and 17 bases separated the two germline ends. The chain's CDR3 is CASSTLGGPTGANVLTF. In DNA form, the CDR3 reads TGTGCCAGCAGCACTCTGGGGGGCCCTACTGGGGCCAACGTCCTGACTTTC.

The gene calls are TRBV30 and TRBJ1-4, with D hard to call. The ends were cut back, 3 bases at V and 0 bases at J, with 29 bases in the middle. The CDR3 runs 21 residues. Germline CDR1 GTSNPN, CDR2 SVGIG (reference sequence). CDR3 DNA: TGTGCCTGGAGCTCGCTGACATGGCCCGGGCGGCGGCCTGCAACTAATGAAAAACTGTTTTTT. Translated, it gives CAWSSLTWPGRRPATNEKLFF. Full variable domain (missing parts from reference TRBV30 and TRBJ1-4): SQTIHQWPATLVQPVGSPLSLECTVEGTSNPNLYWYRQAAGRGLQLLFYSVGIGQISSEVPQNLSASRPQDRQFILSSKKLLLSDSGFYLCAWSSLTWPGRRPATNEKLFFGSGTQLSVL.

The chain links TRBV7-8 to TRBJ2-1, with 11 positions matching TRBD2. With 2 bases clipped from V and 5 bases from J, the junction kept 17 bases outside the gene matches. The CDR3 spans 20 residues. Germline lookup yields CDR1 SGHVS and CDR2 FQNEAQ. In nucleotides, the CDR3 is TGTGCCAGCAGCTTATTAAGTAGACAGTTGCCGGGACTAGCGGACAATGAGCAGTTCTTC. The encoded protein is CASSLLSRQLPGLADNEQFF. Combining the CDR3 with reference TRBV7-8 and TRBJ2-1 gives the whole variable domain GAGVSQSPRYKVAKRGQDVALRCDPISGHVSLFWYQQALGQGPEFLTYFQNEAQLDKSGLPSDRFFAERPEGSVSTLKIQRTQQEDSAVYLCASSLLSRQLPGLADNEQFFGPGTRLTVL.

The V gene is TRBV5-4, the J gene TRBJ2-3; tentatively, D is TRBD2 (6 bases). CDR3 length equals 16 residues. Deletions cut 5 bases from V and 3 bases from J, with 19 bases between. Germline CDR1 reads SGHNT; CDR2 reads YYREEE (reference sequence). In DNA form, the CDR3 reads TGTGCCAGCAGTTGGCAGCCGGGACTCGCAACAGATACGCAGTATTTT. Its translation: CASSWQPGLATDTQYF.

The chain employs TRBV6-4 and TRBJ1-2; 7 nucleotides align to TRBD1. The V and J ends lost 1 base and 2 bases, in that order; junction bases with no gene match: 7. Looked up from germline, CDR1 is MRHNA and CDR2 is SNTAGT. This CDR3 spans 16 amino acids. The DNA for the CDR3 is TGTGCCAGCAGTGACTGGCGGTCGGGACAGAACTATGGCTACACCTTC. This sequence encodes CASSDWRSGQNYGYTF.

This sequence joins TRBV5-1 and TRBJ2-3, with D possibly TRBD2 on 7 matching bases. With 3 bases removed from V and 5 bases from J, the gap between germline ends came to 19 bases. The CDR3 loop spans 16 amino acids. Germline V gene data show CDR1 as SGHRS and CDR2 as YFSETQ. The CDR3 nucleotides are TGCGCCAGCAGCTCAAACCGGGGGCGGGAGTTAGATACGCAGTATTTT. Its translation is CASSSNRGRELDTQYF.

CDR3 region: CASSSPYSNTGDTDTQYF. The CDR3 DNA reads as TGTGCCAGCAGCTCACCTTACTCAAACACAGGGGACACAGATACGCAGTATTTT. The gene calls are TRBV28 and TRBJ2-3; 7 nucleotides agree with TRBD1. Germline V gene data show CDR1 as MDHEN and CDR2 as SYDVKM. The CDR3 contains 18 residues. V was clipped by 6 bases and J by 2 bases; unmatched bases: 17.

This clone was seen a few times. This chain links TRBV19 with TRBJ2-7; 9 bases are shared with TRBD1. The length of the CDR3 is 15 residues. The J segment lost 0 bases and the V segment lost 6 bases, leaving 6 bases of the junction unmatched. Germline V CDR1 and CDR2: LNHDA, SQIVND (reference sequence). The DNA for the CDR3 is TGTGCCAGTAGCGACAGGGGGGCGAGCTCCTACGAGCAGTACTTC. Amino acid sequence: CASSDRGASSYEQYF.